The 20 T cell receptor beta chains in this list originate from one sample, sequenced in a study of CD8+CD57+ T cells in acquired aplastic anemia. Both TCR beta VDJ combination and CDR3 sequence profiling were carried out. Genomic DNA was the template for this profiling. TCRdb re-analysed the reads in MiXCR, keeping a single row per CDR3 protein. The table includes roughly 420,000 distinct CDR3 sequences, roughly 68% detected once. The sequencing input was sorted CD4+, CD8+, or CD8+CD57+ T cells (not recorded which) from PBMCs. These receptors were collected from a human donor in good health, serving as a control.

Concerning this clonotype: The conserved closing phenylalanine or tryptophan is absent in this CDR3, likely reflecting a read error. The DNA is omitted, as the CDR3 cannot be located on it reliably, and the CDR3 follows TCRdb's listing. The rearrangement uses TRBV7-2 and TRBJ2-1; the table's D call of TRBD1 was not tested on the DNA. CDR1 and CDR2 from the germline V gene are SGHTA and FQGNSA. A total of 13 residues make up the CDR3, ends included. The CDR3 sequence: CASSQDSQRNQPQ.

As regards this clonotype: At one end, the junction sequence differs from germline, possibly due to a read error. This chain uses TRBV7-3 with TRBJ2-7, with D unclear. This CDR3 has 14 amino acids. Looked up from germline, CDR1 is SGHTA and CDR2 is FQGTGA. CDR3 protein: CASSVAPEAYGQYF. The DNA of the CDR3 is TGTGCCAGCAGCGTGGCTCCTGAGGCGTACGGGCAGTACTTC.

As concerns this clonotype: Sequence at one end of the junction differs from germline and may be a read error. The chain joins TRBV2 to TRBJ1-5, with a possible D match to TRBD1 (6 bases). CDR3 length: 13 amino acids. In germline, CDR1 is SNHLY, CDR2 FYNNEI. This CDR3 reads CASSAARGQEQHF. The CDR3 coding sequence is TGTGCCAGTAGTGCGGCCAGGGGCCAGGAGCAGCATTTT.

The CDR3 is CSALDRRADQPQHF. The DNA of the CDR3 is TGCAGTGCCTTGGACAGGAGGGCGGATCAGCCCCAGCATTTT. The chain employs TRBV20-1 and TRBJ1-5, with TRBD1 matching 7 bases. The CDR3 is 14 amino acids. Germline V gene lookup returns CDR1 DFQATT and CDR2 SNEGSKA (reference sequence). Losses at the gene ends were 6 bases for V and 5 bases for J; bases not matched to a gene: 10.

In regard to this clonotype: A junction end diverges from the germline sequence, so it may reflect a read error. This sequence joins TRBV9 and TRBJ1-3; no clear D. The CDR3 has 15 residues. CDR1 is SGDLS, CDR2 YYNGEE, per germline. As DNA, the CDR3 is TGTGCCAGCAGACCCGACGGGCGCTCTGGACACACCATATATTTT. Translated, it gives CASRPDGRSGHTIYF.

In regard to this clonotype: No conserved phenylalanine or tryptophan is present at the end of the CDR3, so a read error is the likely explanation. The limits of the CDR3 on the DNA are not certain, so only TCRdb's listed CDR3 is given. The chain is built from TRBV7-2 and TRBJ1-1; the table's D gene call, TRBD1, was not cross checked with the DNA. The CDR3 comprises 13 residues, both ends counted. Germline V lookup: CDR1 SGHTA, CDR2 FQGNSA. Here the CDR3 reads CASSPGRGWDTEA.

This clonotype was found many times. The chain employs TRBV6-2 or TRBV6-3 and TRBJ2-3, with 10 positions matching TRBD2. The trim removed 5 bases at V and 0 bases at J, leaving 11 bases unmatched. Germline loops: CDR1 MNHEY, CDR2 SVGEGT. The CDR3 totals 18 residues. CDR3 nucleotide sequence: TGTGCCAGCAGTACCGCCAGTCTAGCGGGGGCTAGCACAGATACGCAGTATTTT. Translating it yields CASSTASLAGASTDTQYF.

This clonotype was counted ten times or more. The rearrangement joins TRBV7-8 to TRBJ1-3; D gene unclear. With 5 bases removed from V and 2 bases from J, the gap between germline ends came to 13 bases. The CDR3 loop spans 15 amino acids. Germline CDR1 reads SGHVS; CDR2 reads FQNEAQ. The CDR3 loop is CASSTGRRTGNTIYF. The CDR3 DNA is TGTGCCAGCAGCACCGGACGGAGGACTGGAAACACCATATATTTT.

A note on this clonotype: Since the CDR3 does not end with the conserved phenylalanine or tryptophan, this likely comes from a read error. It is unclear where the CDR3 begins or ends on the DNA, so no DNA is shown, and the CDR3 is as TCRdb lists it. The chain links TRBV19 to TRBJ1-2; the table's D call, TRBD1, was not checked against the DNA. Ends included, the CDR3 has 14 residues. CDR1 is LNHDA, CDR2 SQIVND, per germline (reference sequence). The CDR3 spells CARGSQGLTMATVL.

This clonotype was observed a few times. The J gene is TRBJ2-7, the V gene TRBV10-3; 8 bases are shared with TRBD1. Germline trimming cut 10 bases from V and 5 bases from J; bases unmatched to any gene: 10. The germline V gene encodes CDR1 ENHRY and CDR2 SYGVKD. The CDR3 sequence is 13 residues long. This CDR3 reads CANCLTGDDEQYF. Written as DNA, the CDR3 is TGTGCCAACTGCCTGACAGGGGATGACGAGCAGTACTTC.

V is TRBV25-1 and J is TRBJ2-7, with 7 bases that match TRBD1. Germline V gives CDR1 MGHDK, CDR2 SYGVNS. The CDR3 sequence is 15 residues long. Trimming removed 4 bases from V and 3 bases from J; junction bases left unmatched: 9. In DNA, the CDR3 is TGTGCCAGCAGTGCCGAACAGGGGCGCTTCTACGAGCAGTACTTC. It yields the protein CASSAEQGRFYEQYF.

The chain recombines TRBV7-2 with TRBJ2-7; possibly TRBD2 for D (5 bases). The V gene lost 2 bases and the J gene lost 0 bases, with 11 bases spanning the gap. CDR3 length equals 15 residues. Per germline, CDR1 SGHTA and CDR2 FQGNSA. The DNA of the CDR3 is TGTGCCAGCAGCTTAATGGGGAGTAGCTCCTACGAGCAGTACTTC. As protein: CASSLMGSSSYEQYF. Combining the CDR3 with reference TRBV7-2 and TRBJ2-7 gives the whole variable domain GAGVSQSPSNKVTEKGKDVELRCDPISGHTALYWYRQSLGQGLEFLIYFQGNSAPDKSGLPSDRFSAERTGGSVSTLTIQRTQQEDSAVYLCASSLMGSSSYEQYFGPGTRLTVT.

This clonotype occurred many times. This chain uses TRBV20-1 with TRBJ1-1, with 7 bases matching TRBD1. Germline V gene data show CDR1 as DFQATT and CDR2 as SNEGSKA (reference sequence). The CDR3 is made up of 13 amino acids. V shed 6 bases, J shed 4 bases, and the junction held 8 bases outside the gene matches. The CDR3 DNA is TGCAGTGCAGGGGGACAGAGGGGCACTGAAGCTTTCTTT. As protein: CSAGGQRGTEAFF.

Only one count was recorded for this clonotype. Its ends do not fully match the called genes, so a read error is possible. V usage is TRBV20-1 and J usage is TRBJ2-1; D tentatively reads TRBD1 or TRBD2 (6 bases each). Germline CDR1 is DFQATT and CDR2 is SNEGSKA (reference sequence). The CDR3 contains 13 residues. For the CDR3, the DNA is TGCAGCGCTAGAGGGGGGAGTGTAGGCGAGCAGTTCTTC. It codes for CSARGGSVGEQFF.

A word on this clonotype: Relative to the germline gene, one junction end is altered; a read error may explain this. This chain uses TRBV15 with TRBJ2-7; 7 bases fit TRBD2. CDR3 length: 15 amino acids. Germline CDR1 and CDR2: LNHNV and YYDKDF (reference sequence). CDR3 in DNA: TGTGCCACCAGCAGAGGGGACTATAGCAACCACCCGCAGCACTTC. Amino acids: CATSRGDYSNHPQHF.

There are many counts of this clonotype. V usage is TRBV20-1 and J usage is TRBJ2-4; D unresolved. Looked up from germline, CDR1 is DFQATT and CDR2 is SNEGSKA (reference sequence). Trimming took 3 bases from V and 8 from J, leaving 11 bases between them. This CDR3 is 12 amino acids long. The CDR3 region is CSASPVEDIQYF. The CDR3 DNA sequence: TGCAGTGCTAGTCCCGTCGAGGACATTCAGTACTTC.

For this clonotype: At one of its ends the junction is not consistent with the germline gene, which may arise from a read error. The V and J genes are TRBV7-3 and TRBJ2-2; possibly TRBD1 for D (6 bases). Germline assignment: CDR1 SGHTA and CDR2 FQGTGA. CDR3 length: 14 residues. The CDR3 nucleotides read TGTGCCAGCAGAGCCAGGGGCATCACCCCCGGCATGTTGTTT. It codes for CASRARGITPGMLF.

On this clonotype itself: The limits of the CDR3 on the DNA are not certain, so only TCRdb's listed CDR3 is given. This chain links TRBV2 with TRBJ2-6; TRBD2, the table's D call, lacks a check against the DNA. The CDR3 has 19 residues if both end residues are counted. Germline V CDR1 and CDR2: SNHLY, FYNNEI. The CDR3 here is CASSLDTGTYTTQYFGLTF.

The V gene is TRBV4-2, the J gene TRBJ2-7; D is undetermined. The CDR3 is made up of 11 amino acids. Germline V gene lookup returns CDR1 LGHNA and CDR2 YNFKEQ. The V gene lost 10 bases and the J gene lost 4 bases, with 11 bases spanning the gap. CDR3 in amino acids: CAKSLQYEQYF. DNA for the CDR3: TGTGCCAAGAGCCTCCAATACGAGCAGTACTTC.

The CDR3 DNA follows: TGTGCCAGCAGCCGTCTGGCCCAGGGAAGGCAAGAGACCCTGACTTTC. This codes for CASSRLAQGRQETLTF. The V gene is TRBV7-3, the J gene TRBJ2-6; the D gene is possibly TRBD1 (5 bases). The CDR3 extends over 16 amino acids. Trimming took off 5 bases at V and 15 bases at J, with 26 bases between the two ends. The germline V gene encodes CDR1 SGHTA and CDR2 FQGTGA.